The entry below describes one T cell receptor (beta chain). Its cognate antigen has yet to be identified. Per-nucleotide qualities are absent, and no much larger clonotype sits a single base away. This sample is drawn from a study of blood T cell repertoires in COVID-19 (dated by TCRdb to between 2020 and 2021). Study-wide context: Samples covering the acute and convalescent phases of COVID-19 were provided by collaborators in the United States, Italy and Spain. The material from the prospective study consisted of cDNA or gDNA derived from T cells, B-cell-depleted T cells, or PBMCs. The dataset comprised deeply sampled blood TCRbeta repertoires from subjects exposed to, actively infected with, or recovered from COVID-19. The repertoires were released in a freely available public database intended as a resource for research on the immune response to SARS-CoV-2. Samples were obtained from the ongoing ImmuneRACE study (first 160 participants) and from approximately 1,200 subjects provided by 6 global collaborators. Sample metadata almost always included a de-identified subject ID, COVID-19 status, age in years and sex. Where available, HLA class I and class II types were taken from metadata supplied by the sample provider and were not determined by assay-based typing. General study outcomes and caveats: The amount of clinical and demographic metadata varied by source and participant and was provided uncurated.

The immunoSEQ Assay, a bias-controlled multiplex PCR, was used to amplify TCRbeta CDR3 regions from genomic DNA. As for the original processing: Nucleated cell counts per sample were estimated from amplification of reference gene primers within the assay. To quantify the absolute abundance of each unique TCRbeta CDR3 rearrangement, sequence reads were collapsed and filtered. For each sample, productive Simpson clonality was calculated by taking the square root of Simpson's diversity index across productive rearrangements. Entries here come from immuneACCESS through TCRdb and include only in-frame sequences with V and J called. Some clones fail to appear in such tables; in the studies checked, an unresolved V gene covers under half of the shortfall, and the cause of the remainder is unknown. From that table come the V and J calls and clone size; the DNA was used to work out D and trimming. The sample table lists 350,000 to 500,000 clones, roughly 90% of them with a count of one. Jointly, the top ten make up less than 1.5% of the sample.

Participants in the prospective study were aged about 18 to 89 years, lived in some 24 United States geographic areas, and enrolled through a virtual design. In the prospective study, cohorts were assigned on the basis of participant-reported clinical history obtained from a screening survey and a study questionnaire. A participant counted as exposed if, within 2 weeks of entering the study, that participant had been in contact with someone who had a PCR-confirmed or clinician-diagnosed COVID-19 case. Mobile phlebotomists in the prospective study collected whole blood, serum and a nasopharyngeal or oropharyngeal swab from every participant. Over a 2-month period, participants in the prospective study had the option of providing additional blood draws and questionnaires. Before DNA extraction, prospective study blood samples were shipped either frozen or at room temperature. Via the germline V gene (reference sequence), CDR1 is LNHDA and CDR2 SQIVND. The CDR3 holds 16 amino acids from the cysteine to the phenylalanine. The read is trimmed to its CDR3 DNA, 48 bases read in frame from base 1. V and J are trimmed by 7 bases and 0 bases, and the gene matches miss 8 bases of the junction.

The sample comprised PBMCs or T cells enriched from blood (not recorded which). The chain is encoded by TRBV19 joined to TRBJ1-1, with 10 middle bases fitting TRBD1. This receptor was identified in a woman between 18 and 29 years old who had been exposed to COVID-19. The CDR3 corresponds to CASTSRDRGLNTEAFF. The bases read TGTGCCAGTACCTCTAGGGACAGGGGACTGAACACTGAAGCTTTCTTT.